This T cell receptor (beta chain) emerged from a study of blood T cells in healthy people across ages. In this sample, this clonotype turned up a few times. The CDR3 contains 16 residues. Losses at the gene ends were 1 base for V and 4 bases for J; bases not matched to a gene: 6. In germline, CDR1 is SGHNT, CDR2 YENEEA. A sample-barcoded 5' primer and a J-beta primer mix were used in a second PCR of roughly 7 to 11 cycles. In TCRdb, the 5' RACE reads were re-called with MiXCR into one record per CDR3 protein. The repertoire holds around 1,900,000 distinct CDR3 sequences, with roughly two fifths as singletons.

This clonotype originated in a human donor in good health. Input material: blood. The chain is built from TRBV11-3 and TRBJ2-4; 8 bases fit TRBD2. CDR3 sequence (DNA): TGTGCCAGCAGCTTAGCCCCCGCTAGCGGGAAAAACATTCAGTACTTC. It specifies CASSLAPASGKNIQYF. The whole variable domain, remainder taken from reference TRBV11-3 and TRBJ2-4, is EAGVVQSPRYKIIEKKQPVAFWCNPISGHNTLYWYLQNLGQGPELLIRYENEEAVDDSQLPKDRFSAERLKGVDSTLKIQPAELGDSAVYLCASSLAPASGKNIQYFGAGTRLSVL.